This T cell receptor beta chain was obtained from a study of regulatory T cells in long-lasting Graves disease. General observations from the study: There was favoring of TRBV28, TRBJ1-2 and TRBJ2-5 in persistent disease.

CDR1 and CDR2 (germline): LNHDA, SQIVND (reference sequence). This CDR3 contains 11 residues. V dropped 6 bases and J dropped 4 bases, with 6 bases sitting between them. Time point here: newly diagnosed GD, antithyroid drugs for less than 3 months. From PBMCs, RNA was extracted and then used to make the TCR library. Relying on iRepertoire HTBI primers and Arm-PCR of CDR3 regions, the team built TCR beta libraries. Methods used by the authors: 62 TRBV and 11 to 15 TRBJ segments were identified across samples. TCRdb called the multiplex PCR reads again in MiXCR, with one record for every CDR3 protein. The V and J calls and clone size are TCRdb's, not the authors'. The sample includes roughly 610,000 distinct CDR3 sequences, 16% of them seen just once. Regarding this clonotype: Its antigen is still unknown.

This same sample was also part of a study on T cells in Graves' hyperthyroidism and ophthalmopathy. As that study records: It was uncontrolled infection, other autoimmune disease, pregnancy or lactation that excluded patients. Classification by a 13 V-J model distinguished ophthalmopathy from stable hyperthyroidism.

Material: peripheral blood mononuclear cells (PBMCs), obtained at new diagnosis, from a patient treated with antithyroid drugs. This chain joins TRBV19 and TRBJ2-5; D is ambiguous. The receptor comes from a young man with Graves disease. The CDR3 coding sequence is TGTGCCAGTAGCAACATAGAGACCCAGTACTTC. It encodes CASSNIETQYF. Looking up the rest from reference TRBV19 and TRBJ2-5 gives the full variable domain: DGGITQSPKYLFRKEGQNVTLSCEQNLNHDAMYWYRQDPGQGLRLIYYSQIVNDFQKGDIAEGYSVSREKKESFPLTVTSAQKNPTAFYLCASSNIETQYFGPGTRLLVL.